This T cell receptor (beta chain) was obtained from a study of CD8+CD57+ T cells in acquired aplastic anemia listed by TCRdb under 2018. Background for the entire study: Extracted DNA from sorted CD4+ and CD8+ cells averaged about 3.4 ug, ranging from 0.2 to 27.4 ug. For healthy donor samples, the average read count was about 10.8 million for CD4+ cells and 11 million to 13 million for CD8+ cells.

Overall results and qualifications from the work: About 30 CD8+ CDR3 sequences were found in both patients and controls but appeared to be highly expressed in patients and within the immunodominant clones of the patients. No significant difference in CD8+ Simpson's diversity was found between patients and healthy controls (P=0.060).

With respect to this clonotype: Its antigen specificity is not known. No much larger clone exists at a distance of one base, and base qualities are not known.

TCR beta VDJ combination and CDR3 sequence profiling used genomic DNA as the template. An Illumina HiSeq 2000 was used for TCR repertoire sequencing. The authors processed their data as follows. TRBV/TRBJ rearrangement plots, CDR3 size and DJ length profiles, and Simpson's diversity index were used to assess repertoires. The immunodominant clone was defined as the most abundant DNA sequence in deep sequencing data. CDR3 amino acid sequences were screened for sharing across subjects and were compared with published repertoires and the VDJdb database. The raw public reads went through TCRdb reprocessing: fastp at Q25, MiXCR clone calling, in-frame beta chains kept. Each entry is one CDR3 protein sequence, shown with its most common DNA and genes. The V and J calls and clone size are TCRdb's, not the authors'. The sample table contains fewer than 150,000 distinct CDR3 sequences; only one count was recorded for 48% of them. The ten largest clonotypes hold about 2.5% of the sample.

In this study, sorted CD4+ and CD8+ T cells from the blood of healthy subjects and of severe aplastic anemia patients had their TCR repertoires deep-sequenced. Ficoll-Paque density gradient centrifugation was used to isolate peripheral blood mononuclear cells. CD4+ and CD8+ T cells were sorted by FACS or magnetic beads before DNA extraction. Its CDR3 holds 19 amino acids, cysteine through phenylalanine. Only the CDR3 part of the read is kept: 57 bases, read in frame from the first base. The germline V and J ends show losses of 1 base and 8 bases respectively, and no gene match explains 17 bases of the junction. Sequences LNHNV (CDR1) and YYDKDF (CDR2) are obtained from the germline V gene (reference sequence).

Sequencing was carried out using sorted CD4+, CD8+, or CD8+CD57+ T cells (not recorded which) from PBMCs. The chain links TRBV15 with TRBJ1-6, with TRBD1 identical over 7 junction bases. The receptor's source is a human donor in good health, serving as a control. The CDR3 loop reads CATSRGGTELNRGDSPLHF. The nucleotide sequence reads as follows: TGTGCCACCAGCAGAGGCGGGACAGAACTTAACCGTGGGGATTCACCCCTCCACTTT.